This section outlines one T cell receptor (beta chain) sequence together with its context. Its antigen remains unidentified. 60 Vbeta and 13 Jbeta primers were used in PCR. TCRdb's table, derived via immunoSEQ multiplex PCR, lists solely in-frame clones and lacks some. This table holds 100,000 to 150,000 clones, 75% to 90% found once. This entry belongs to a study of cytomegalovirus exposure and HLA in healthy donors. General study findings and limits: Versus the approximately 700-donor mean, an Asian-associated ancestry cluster reportedly showed fewer N-insertions in a later analysis. Among the sequence variants, a highly shared cluster was likely an artifact of sequencing.

This CDR3 is 14 amino acids long. The germline V gene encodes CDR1 SGHDN and CDR2 FVKESK. Trimming took off 4 bases at V and 3 bases at J, with 13 bases between the two ends. Sequences were obtained from PBMCs. The sequence derives from a man younger than 40 in good health and CMV-seropositive. The chain recombines TRBV14 with TRBJ2-7; D remains unclear. CDR3 residues: CASSPYSVLYEQYF. DNA of the CDR3: TGTGCCAGCAGCCCTTATTCGGTCCTCTACGAGCAGTACTTC.